This is a list of T cell receptor beta chains from one sample in a study of graft-versus-host responses after intestinal transplantation. No antigen has been identified for these receptors. The method was immunoSEQ multiplex PCR; TCRdb's version includes in-frame clones alone and lacks a portion of them. The table records approximately 80,000 clones, roughly nine tenths of them present only once. Sequenced here: unstimulated CD4+ T cells sorted from spleen or lymph node cells, sampled before intestinal transplant. Source of these receptors: a human donor who received an intestinal transplant. Each CDR3 is given with its conserved first and last residue.

CASSLEFDTYEQYF,TRBV5-4,TRBJ2-7
CASSEFGLRYNEQFF,TRBV6-1,TRBJ2-1
CASSGGSGGGRAEAFF,TRBV9,TRBJ1-1
CASSYSMAGNEAFF,TRBV6-5,TRBJ1-1
CASGTKNTGELFF,TRBV6-1,TRBJ2-2
CASSLGTGFRDTEAFF,TRBV5-1,TRBJ1-1
CASSIRYSEGYTF,TRBV19,TRBJ1-2
CASSWTGGREGNQPQHF,TRBV27,TRBJ1-5
CATSVVINEQFF,TRBV11-2,TRBJ2-1
CASSPRTTRVNEQFF,TRBV12-1,TRBJ2-1
CASSLSAGPINEQFF,TRBV7-3,TRBJ2-1
CASSLVPGQNNEQFF,TRBV11-2,TRBJ2-1
CAWGELAHYEQYF,TRBV30,TRBJ2-7
CASTGGPWDYGYTF,TRBV5-6,TRBJ1-2
CASSLTSGGPDTQYF,TRBV27,TRBJ2-3
CASSLVRGSYEQYF,TRBV7-8,TRBJ2-7
CASSEWTRGQRYTF,TRBV6-1,TRBJ1-2
CASNFLPNPRLGGNTIYF,TRBV2,TRBJ1-3
CASRGGIAGLQETQYF,TRBV7-9,TRBJ2-5
CASSFVGLAGLIAKNIQYF,TRBV2,TRBJ2-4
CASSEISNQPQHF,TRBV2,TRBJ1-5
CASTTGTVQINEQFF,TRBV28,TRBJ2-1
CASSLGTGGPEAFF,TRBV5-1,TRBJ1-1
CASSLIRNRQVANYGYTF,TRBV7-8,TRBJ1-2
CASRDGTSEQYF,TRBV6-4,TRBJ2-3
CASSLRAGGGELFF,TRBV7-9,TRBJ2-2
CASRQSTDTQYF,TRBV28,TRBJ2-3
CASSQSDRGSYEQYF,TRBV4-1,TRBJ2-7
CASSLTAEKLFF,TRBV28,TRBJ1-4
CASSLGYSGGTDTQYF,TRBV5-1,TRBJ2-3
CASSLEGTAGDTQYF,TRBV5-1,TRBJ2-3
CASSQGLAGGRPLSTDTQYF,TRBV5-1,TRBJ2-3
CASAARVPETQYF,TRBV28,TRBJ2-5
CASSFASQGTSREKLFF,TRBV5-1,TRBJ1-4